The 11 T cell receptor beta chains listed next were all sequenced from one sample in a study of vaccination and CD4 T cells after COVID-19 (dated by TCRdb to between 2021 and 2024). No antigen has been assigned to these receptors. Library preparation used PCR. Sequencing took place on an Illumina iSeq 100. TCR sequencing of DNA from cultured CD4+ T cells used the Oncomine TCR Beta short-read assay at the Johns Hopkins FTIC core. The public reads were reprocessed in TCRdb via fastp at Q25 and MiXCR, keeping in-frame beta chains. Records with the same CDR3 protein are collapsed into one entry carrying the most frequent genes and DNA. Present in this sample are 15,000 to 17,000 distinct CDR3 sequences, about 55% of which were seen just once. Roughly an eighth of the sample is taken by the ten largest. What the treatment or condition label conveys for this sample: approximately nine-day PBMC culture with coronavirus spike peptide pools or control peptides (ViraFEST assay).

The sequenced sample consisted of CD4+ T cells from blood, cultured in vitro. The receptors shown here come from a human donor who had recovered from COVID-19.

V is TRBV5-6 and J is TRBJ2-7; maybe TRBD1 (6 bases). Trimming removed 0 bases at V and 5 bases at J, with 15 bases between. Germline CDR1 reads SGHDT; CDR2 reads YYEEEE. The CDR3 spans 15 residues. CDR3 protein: CASSLAAGASHEQYF. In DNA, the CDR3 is TGTGCCAGCAGCTTGGCGGCAGGGGCCAGTCACGAGCAGTACTTC.

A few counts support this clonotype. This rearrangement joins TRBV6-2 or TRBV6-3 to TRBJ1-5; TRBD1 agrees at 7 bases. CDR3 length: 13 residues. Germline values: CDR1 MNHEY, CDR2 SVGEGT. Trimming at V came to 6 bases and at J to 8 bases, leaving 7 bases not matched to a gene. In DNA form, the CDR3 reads TGTGCCAGCAGCTCCGACAGGGTGGAGCCCCAGCATTTT. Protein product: CASSSDRVEPQHF.

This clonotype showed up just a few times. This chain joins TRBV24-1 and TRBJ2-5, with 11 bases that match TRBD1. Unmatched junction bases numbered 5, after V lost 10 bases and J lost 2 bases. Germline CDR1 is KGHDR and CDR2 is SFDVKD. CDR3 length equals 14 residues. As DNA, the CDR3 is TGTGCCACTTCCGGGACAGGGGGACAAGAGACCCAGTACTTC. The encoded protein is CATSGTGGQETQYF.

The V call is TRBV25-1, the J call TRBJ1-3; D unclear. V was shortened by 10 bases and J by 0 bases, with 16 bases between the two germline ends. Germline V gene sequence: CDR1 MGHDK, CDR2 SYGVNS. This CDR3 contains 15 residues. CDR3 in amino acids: CATQNPASSGNTIYF. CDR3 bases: TGTGCCACCCAAAACCCAGCCTCCTCTGGAAACACCATATATTTT. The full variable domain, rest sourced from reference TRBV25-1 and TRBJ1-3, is EADIYQTPRYLVIGTGKKITLECSQTMGHDKMYWYQQDPGMELHLIHYSYGVNSTEKGDLSSESTVSRIRTEHFPLTLESARPSHTSQYLCATQNPASSGNTIYFGEGSWLTVV.

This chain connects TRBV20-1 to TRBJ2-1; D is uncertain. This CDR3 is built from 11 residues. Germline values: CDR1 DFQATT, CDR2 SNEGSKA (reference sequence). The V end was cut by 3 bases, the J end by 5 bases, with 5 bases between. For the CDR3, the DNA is TGCAGTGCTAGCCGGAACAATGAGCAGTTCTTC. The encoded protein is CSASRNNEQFF.

CDR3 region: CAIGPQGNTEAFF. The CDR3 bases are TGTGCCATCGGTCCACAGGGGAACACTGAAGCTTTCTTT. The V gene is TRBV10-3, the J gene TRBJ1-1, with a weak D call TRBD1 (6 bases). V lost 8 bases, J lost 1 base, and 11 bases lay in between. Germline V gene lookup returns CDR1 ENHRY and CDR2 SYGVKD. The length of the CDR3 is 13 residues.

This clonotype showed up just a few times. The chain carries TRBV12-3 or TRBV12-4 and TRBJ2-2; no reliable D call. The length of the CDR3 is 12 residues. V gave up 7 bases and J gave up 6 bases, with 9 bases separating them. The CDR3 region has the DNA TGTGCCAGCACCAATTGGCCCGGGGAGCTGTTTTTT. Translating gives CASTNWPGELFF.

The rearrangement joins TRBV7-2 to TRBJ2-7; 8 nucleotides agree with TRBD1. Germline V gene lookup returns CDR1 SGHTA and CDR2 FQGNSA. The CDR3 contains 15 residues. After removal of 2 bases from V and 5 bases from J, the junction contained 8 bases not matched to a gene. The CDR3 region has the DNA TGTGCCAGCAGCTTATGGACAGGGCCCCCGGACGAGCAGTACTTC. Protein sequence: CASSLWTGPPDEQYF.

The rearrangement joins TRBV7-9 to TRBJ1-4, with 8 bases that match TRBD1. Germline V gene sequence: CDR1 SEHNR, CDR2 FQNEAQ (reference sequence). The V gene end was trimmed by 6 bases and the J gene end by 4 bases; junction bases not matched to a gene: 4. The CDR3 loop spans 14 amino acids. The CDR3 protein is CASRGTGLNEKLFF. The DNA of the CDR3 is TGTGCCAGCAGGGGGACAGGCCTTAATGAAAAACTGTTTTTT.

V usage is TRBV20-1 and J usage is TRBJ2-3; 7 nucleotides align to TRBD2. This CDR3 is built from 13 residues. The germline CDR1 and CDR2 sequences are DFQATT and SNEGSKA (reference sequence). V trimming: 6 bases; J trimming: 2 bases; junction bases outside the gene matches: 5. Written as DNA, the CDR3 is TGCAGTGCCGGAGCGGGGATCACAGATACGCAGTATTTT. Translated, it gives CSAGAGITDTQYF.

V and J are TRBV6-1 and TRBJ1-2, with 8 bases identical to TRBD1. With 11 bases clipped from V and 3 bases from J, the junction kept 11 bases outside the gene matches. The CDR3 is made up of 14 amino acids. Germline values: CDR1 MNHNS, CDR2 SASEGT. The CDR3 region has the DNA TGTGCCGGAGGACAGGGCTCCCGATACTATGGCTACACCTTC. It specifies CAGGQGSRYYGYTF.